The 20 T cell receptor beta chains below were found in one sample sequenced in a study of shared clonotypes between healthy human individuals. Repertoires were generated with immunoSEQ multiplex PCR, while TCRdb's copy carries only in-frame clones and drops some. The table has millions of clones, approximately 94% seen once. Sequencing was performed on naive CD4+ T cells sorted from blood. Stated subset: CD45RA+ positively selected. These receptors all come from a man younger than 35 in good health.

The chain couples TRBV5-1 to TRBJ2-2, with a weak D call TRBD2 (5 bases). The CDR3 has 18 amino acids. Trimming removed 3 bases at V and 9 bases at J, with 27 bases between. The germline gives CDR1 SGHRS, CDR2 YFSETQ. CDR3 bases: TGCGCCAGCAGCTCGAGGGATTGGTGGGATGGACCGACCCGGGAGCTGTTTTTT. Translated: CASSSRDWWDGPTRELFF.

The V call is TRBV6-5, the J call TRBJ2-3, with 11 positions matching TRBD2. V lost 7 bases to trimming and J lost 2 bases; unmatched junction nucleotides: 5. Germline CDR1 and CDR2: MNHEY and SVGAGI. This CDR3 is built from 15 residues. The chain's CDR3 is CASTGTSGSTDTQYF. The CDR3 nucleotides are TGTGCCAGCACGGGGACTAGCGGATCCACAGATACGCAGTATTTT.

V gene TRBV19 combines with J gene TRBJ1-4; TRBD1 agrees at 7 bases. The CDR3 consists of 16 residues. Trimming cost V 6 bases and J 3 bases; bases outside gene matches: 10. Germline loops: CDR1 LNHDA, CDR2 SQIVND (reference sequence). CDR3 in DNA: TGTGCCAGTAGCGACAGGGCAGTAGCAGCTAATGAAAAACTGTTTTTT. Translated, it gives CASSDRAVAANEKLFF.

This chain joins TRBV5-1 and TRBJ2-1; 7 bases align to TRBD1. Germline V CDR1 and CDR2: SGHRS, YFSETQ. The CDR3 sequence is 14 residues long. Germline trimming cut 5 bases from V and 4 bases from J; bases unmatched to any gene: 6. CDR3: CASSIRDSYNEQFF. For the CDR3, the DNA is TGCGCCAGCAGTATTAGGGACAGTTACAATGAGCAGTTCTTC.

The rearrangement joins TRBV2 to TRBJ2-1; D perhaps matches TRBD2 (6 bases). The CDR3 is made up of 16 amino acids. V lost 3 bases and J 7 bases, leaving 19 bases between the germline ends. Looked up from germline, CDR1 is SNHLY and CDR2 is FYNNEI. CDR3 DNA: TGTGCCAGCAGTGATCACAGCCTGCCGGGGGTGAATGAGCAGTTCTTC. This codes for CASSDHSLPGVNEQFF.

This clone was observed a few times. Other DNA sequences in the sample encode the same CDR3. V usage is TRBV28 and J usage is TRBJ1-1; 8 bases map to TRBD1. V dropped 6 bases and J dropped 4; count of bases not matched to a gene: 4. Germline V gives CDR1 MDHEN, CDR2 SYDVKM. There are 13 residues in the CDR3. CDR3 sequence: CASSFRGRTEAFF. CDR3 sequence (DNA): TGTGCCAGCAGCTTCAGGGGGCGCACTGAAGCTTTCTTT.

A few counts support this clone. The chain employs TRBV25-1 and TRBJ1-1; D may be TRBD1 (6 bases). CDR1 is MGHDK and CDR2 is SYGVNS in the germline V gene. Trimming cost V 9 bases and J 0 bases, with 11 bases left between them. The CDR3 has 13 amino acids. The CDR3 is CASGQLLNTEAFF. For the CDR3, the DNA is TGTGCCAGTGGACAGCTCTTGAACACTGAAGCTTTCTTT.

This sequence joins TRBV4-1 and TRBJ1-5; no clear D. CDR3 length: 13 amino acids. The germline V gene has CDR1 MGHRA and CDR2 YSYEKL. V lost 0 bases, J lost 6 bases, and 6 bases lay in between. In DNA, the CDR3 is TGCGCCAGCAGCCAAGAGGAGTTTCAGCCCCAGCATTTT. This codes for CASSQEEFQPQHF.

The genes are TRBV12-2 and TRBJ1-5; TRBD1 was called by the table and not checked on the DNA. TRBV12-2 is assigned pseudogene status. CDR3 length: 17 amino acids. DNA for the CDR3: TGTGCAAGTCGCTTAGCCGATTTGGGGGCCGGCAATCAGCCCCAGCATTTT. Translating it yields CASRLADLGAGNQPQHF.

Only one count was recorded for this clone. The sample has other DNA sequences that encode this CDR3 too. The chain has TRBV10-3 and TRBJ2-4; TRBD1 agrees at 8 bases. The CDR3 extends over 14 amino acids. The V and J ends lost 0 bases and 8 bases, in that order; junction bases with no gene match: 3. In germline, CDR1 is ENHRY, CDR2 SYGVKD. In DNA form, the CDR3 reads TGTGCCATCAGTGAGTCAGGACAGGGCTACATTCAGTACTTC. Its translation is CAISESGQGYIQYF.

In its sample, this clone was seen a few times. The gene calls are TRBV28 and TRBJ2-4; 11 nucleotides line up with TRBD2. CDR1 is MDHEN, CDR2 SYDVKM, per germline. CDR3 length: 16 amino acids. V lost 3 bases and J lost 4; bases outside the gene matches: 5. CDR3: CASSFSGGAPKNIQYF. The CDR3 DNA is TGTGCCAGCAGTTTTAGCGGGGGGGCCCCTAAAAACATTCAGTACTTC.

CDR3 amino acids: CASSSVGSYGYTF. The CDR3 DNA is TGTGCCAGCTCCTCTGTGGGGAGCTATGGCTACACCTTC. V usage is TRBV18 and J usage is TRBJ1-2; D is uncertain. Germline loops: CDR1 KGHSH, CDR2 LQKENI. Trimming took off 6 bases at V and 4 bases at J, with 12 bases between the two ends. The CDR3 consists of 13 residues.

The rearrangement uses TRBV6-5 and TRBJ1-1; D unclear. The CDR3 extends over 14 amino acids. Germline assignment: CDR1 MNHEY and CDR2 SVGAGI. Between the trimmed V and J ends, which lost 5 bases and 5 bases, there was a span of 15 bases. The DNA for the CDR3 is TGTGCCAGCAGTAGCCGAGCAGGTGGAACTGAAGCTTTCTTT. It specifies CASSSRAGGTEAFF.

The V and J genes are TRBV5-5 and TRBJ1-5, with D maybe TRBD1 (6 bases). V shed 0 bases and J shed 0 bases, with 16 bases lying between them. Per germline, CDR1 SGHKS and CDR2 YYEKEE (reference sequence). The CDR3 spans 18 residues. The CDR3 DNA reads TGTGCCAGCAGCTTGGAGGGCTGGGGGCTATATAGCAATCAGCCCCAGCATTTT. Amino acids: CASSLEGWGLYSNQPQHF.

The chain uses TRBV7-9 and TRBJ1-1; D is perhaps TRBD1 (6 bases). V lost 1 base and J 6 bases, leaving 12 bases between the germline ends. This CDR3 has 14 amino acids. The V gene's germline CDR1 is SEHNR and CDR2 FQNEAQ (reference sequence). This chain's CDR3 is CASSLEVGGSEAFF. CDR3 bases: TGTGCCAGCAGCTTAGAAGTGGGGGGCTCTGAAGCTTTCTTT.

The chain joins TRBV19 to TRBJ2-2, with 9 bases identical to TRBD2. The CDR3 totals 14 residues. Looked up from germline, CDR1 is LNHDA and CDR2 is SQIVND (reference sequence). V lost 7 bases, J lost 5 bases, and 5 bases stayed unmatched. The CDR3, as DNA: TGTGCCAGTAAACCGGCGGGGGGGACCGGGGAGCTGTTTTTT. It yields the protein CASKPAGGTGELFF. The variable domain in full, completed from reference TRBV19 and TRBJ2-2, reads DGGITQSPKYLFRKEGQNVTLSCEQNLNHDAMYWYRQDPGQGLRLIYYSQIVNDFQKGDIAEGYSVSREKKESFPLTVTSAQKNPTAFYLCASKPAGGTGELFFGEGSRLTVL.

The chain joins TRBV5-1 to TRBJ2-5; perhaps TRBD1 as D (5 bases). The DNA end is a closer match to TRBJ2-7, so the J assignment may be wrong. The CDR3 is 14 residues long. Germline loops: CDR1 SGHRS, CDR2 YFSETQ. The CDR3 DNA reads as TGCGCCAGCAGCATAGACAGCCGCTTCTACGAGCAGTACTTC. Translating gives CASSIDSRFYEQYF.

The chain links TRBV28 to TRBJ1-2; TRBD1 is a possible D gene (5 bases). Trimming left V 2 bases short and J 2 bases short, with 12 bases between. The CDR3 extends over 15 amino acids. Germline V gene lookup returns CDR1 MDHEN and CDR2 SYDVKM. DNA for the CDR3: TGTGCCAGCAGTTTACCAGGGAATCTCAACTATGGCTACACCTTC. Its protein is CASSLPGNLNYGYTF.

The chain is built from TRBV11-2 and TRBJ2-3; a possible D gene is TRBD2 (5 bases). The CDR3 has 13 residues. The V gene's germline CDR1 is SGHAT and CDR2 FQNNGV. The V gene lost 5 bases and the J gene lost 8 bases, with 14 bases spanning the gap. The CDR3 region has the DNA TGTGCCAGCAGCCCAGAGGAGGCTGCTACGCAGTATTTT. Translated: CASSPEEAATQYF.

The genes are TRBV6-5 and TRBJ1-1; no definite D call. The CDR3 spans 14 residues. V was cut by 1 base and J by 4 bases, with 10 bases left in between. The germline CDR1 and CDR2 sequences are MNHEY and SVGAGI. This CDR3 is CASSYFGKGTEAFF. CDR3 nucleotide sequence: TGTGCCAGCAGTTACTTCGGGAAGGGCACTGAAGCTTTCTTT.